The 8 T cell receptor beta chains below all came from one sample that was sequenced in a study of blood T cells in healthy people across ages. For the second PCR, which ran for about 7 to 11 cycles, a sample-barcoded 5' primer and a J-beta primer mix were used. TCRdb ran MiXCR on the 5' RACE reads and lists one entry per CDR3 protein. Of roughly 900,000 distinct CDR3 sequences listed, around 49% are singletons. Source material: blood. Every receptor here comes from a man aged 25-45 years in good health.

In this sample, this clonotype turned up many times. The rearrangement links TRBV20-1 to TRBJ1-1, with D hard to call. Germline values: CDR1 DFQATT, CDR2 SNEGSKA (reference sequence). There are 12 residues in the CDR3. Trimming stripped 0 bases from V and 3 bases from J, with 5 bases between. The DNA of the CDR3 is TGCAGTGCTAGAGACAGGCACACTGAAGCTTTCTTT. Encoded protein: CSARDRHTEAFF.

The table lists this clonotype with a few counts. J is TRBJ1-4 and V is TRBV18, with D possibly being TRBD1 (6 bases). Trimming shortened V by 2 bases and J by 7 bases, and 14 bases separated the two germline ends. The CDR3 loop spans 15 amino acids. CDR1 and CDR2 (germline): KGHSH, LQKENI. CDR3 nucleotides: TGTGCCAGCTCACCAATTCCGGGGGCAGGTGAAAAACTGTTTTTT. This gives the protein CASSPIPGAGEKLFF.

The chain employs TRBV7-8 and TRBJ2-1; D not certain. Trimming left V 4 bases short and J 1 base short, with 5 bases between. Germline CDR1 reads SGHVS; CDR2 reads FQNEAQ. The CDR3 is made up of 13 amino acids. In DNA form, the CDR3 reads TGTGCCAGCAGCTGGCAATCCTACAATGAGCAGTTCTTC. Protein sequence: CASSWQSYNEQFF.

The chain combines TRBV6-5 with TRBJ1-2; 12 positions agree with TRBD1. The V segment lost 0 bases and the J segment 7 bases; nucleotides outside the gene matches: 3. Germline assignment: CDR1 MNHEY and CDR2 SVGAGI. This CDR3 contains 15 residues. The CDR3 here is CASSYSGQGARGYTF. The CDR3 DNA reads TGTGCCAGCAGTTACTCGGGACAGGGGGCTCGTGGCTACACCTTC.

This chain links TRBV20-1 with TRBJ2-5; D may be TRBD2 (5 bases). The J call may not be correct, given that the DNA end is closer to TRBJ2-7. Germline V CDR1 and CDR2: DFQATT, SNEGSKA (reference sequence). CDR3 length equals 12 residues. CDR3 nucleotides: TGCAGTGCTCCGAGCGGTCGTTACGAGCAGTACTTC. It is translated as CSAPSGRYEQYF.

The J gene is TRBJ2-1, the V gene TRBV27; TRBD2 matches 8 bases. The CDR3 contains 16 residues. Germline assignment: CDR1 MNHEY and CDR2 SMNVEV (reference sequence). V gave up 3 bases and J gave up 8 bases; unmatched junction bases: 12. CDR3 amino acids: CASSFWRRGGLDEQFF. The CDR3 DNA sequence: TGTGCCAGCAGTTTCTGGCGACGGGGGGGCCTGGATGAGCAGTTCTTC.

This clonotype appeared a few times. CDR3 region: CASSQGRGGGNEQFF. The CDR3 nucleotides are TGCGCCAGCAGCCAAGGGCGGGGGGGCGGAAATGAGCAGTTCTTC. The chain couples TRBV4-1 to TRBJ2-1; 9 bases fit TRBD2. Germline CDR1 and CDR2: MGHRA and YSYEKL. The ends lost 1 base at V and 7 bases at J; junction bases unmatched: 5. This CDR3 is 15 amino acids long.

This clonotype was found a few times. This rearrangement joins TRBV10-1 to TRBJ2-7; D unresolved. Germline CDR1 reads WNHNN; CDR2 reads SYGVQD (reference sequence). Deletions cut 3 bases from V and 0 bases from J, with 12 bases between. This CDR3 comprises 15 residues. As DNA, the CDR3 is TGCGCCAGCAGTGAACCCCAGGATAGCTCCTACGAGCAGTACTTC. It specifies CASSEPQDSSYEQYF.